This T cell receptor beta chain originates from a study of T cells after yellow fever vaccination. Via MiXCR, TCRdb re-called the 5' RACE reads, giving one row per CDR3 protein. In the table there are over 300,000 distinct CDR3 sequences, about 6.9% of which are singletons. Whole-study findings and limits: Abundant clonotypes from the bulk population could get into FACS-sorted repertoires as contaminants. Reappearance after the booster was seen for most primary-vaccination clones, at 95% to 97% CD4 and about 90% CD8. Faster peaking, at day 5 versus 15, marked a secondary response that was weaker.

A word on this clonotype: Its specificity is not known.

The source material was PBMCs, sampled about 41 days after the first yellow fever vaccination. The clonotype comes from a man aged 18 to 30 who received the YFV17D yellow fever vaccine.

CDR3: CASGTSGGNEQFF. The DNA of the CDR3 is TGTGCCAGTGGGACTAGTGGGGGGAATGAGCAGTTCTTC. V is TRBV19 and J is TRBJ2-1, with TRBD2 matching 8 bases. From germline, CDR1 is LNHDA and CDR2 SQIVND (reference sequence). The J segment lost 7 bases and the V segment lost 8 bases, leaving 7 bases of the junction unmatched. The CDR3 runs 13 residues.